The sequence of this T cell receptor beta chain was determined in a study of T cells expressing NK-cell markers. This CDR3 spans 12 amino acids. CDR1 is GTSNPN and CDR2 is SVGIG in the germline V gene (reference sequence). Using the 5' RACE reads, TCRdb records one entry per CDR3 protein without DNA. The specimen's table records over 100,000 distinct CDR3 sequences. The receptor was derived from a woman aged 18-70 years in good health. The J gene is TRBJ2-7, the V gene TRBV30. The sequencing input was blood T cells: a sorted CD56 or NKG2C T cell subset, CD4+ or CD8+ T cells, or bulk PBMC T cells (not recorded which). This CDR3 is CAWSGQTYEQYF.